This T cell receptor beta chain was captured in a study of post-analysis software for immune sequencing data. Whole-study results and caveats: Versus controls, multiple sclerosis patients showed significantly lower diversity (normalized Chao1). Controls had lower frequencies than patients of a few TRBV segments, which included TRBV5-6, TRBV5-1 and TRBV20-1.

To note about this clonotype: Its antigen is unidentified.

CDR3 size: 14 residues. Germline-derived CDR1 and CDR2 are SGHAT and FQNNGV. The ends lost 5 bases at V and 3 bases at J; junction bases unmatched: 5. Tagging with unique molecular identifiers was a feature of the TCR beta cDNA libraries. MiXCR, run by TCRdb on the PCR reads, gives a single entry per CDR3 protein. This repertoire shows a few hundred thousand distinct CDR3 sequences, roughly 36% found once; its top ten account for about an eighth. The V and J genes are TRBV11-2 and TRBJ1-2, with 8 nucleotides matching TRBD1. The sample was blood. This TCR was sampled from a girl aged 5-17 years with multiple sclerosis. The DNA of the CDR3 is TGTGCCAGCAGCCGGGGACAGGATTACTATGGCTACACCTTC. Translating gives CASSRGQDYYGYTF.